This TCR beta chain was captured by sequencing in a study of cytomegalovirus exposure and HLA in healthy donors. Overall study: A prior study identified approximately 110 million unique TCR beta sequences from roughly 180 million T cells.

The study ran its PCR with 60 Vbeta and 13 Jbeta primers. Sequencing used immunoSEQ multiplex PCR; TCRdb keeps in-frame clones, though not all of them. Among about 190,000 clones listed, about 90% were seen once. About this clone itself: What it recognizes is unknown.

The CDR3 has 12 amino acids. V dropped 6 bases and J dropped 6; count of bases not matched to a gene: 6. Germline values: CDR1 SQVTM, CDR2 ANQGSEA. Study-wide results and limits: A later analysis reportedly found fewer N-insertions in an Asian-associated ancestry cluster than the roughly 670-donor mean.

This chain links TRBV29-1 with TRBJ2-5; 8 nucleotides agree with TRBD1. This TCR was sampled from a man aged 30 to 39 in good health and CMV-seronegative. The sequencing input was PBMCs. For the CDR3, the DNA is TGCAGCGTGGATACAGGGGGACAGACCCAGTACTTC. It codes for CSVDTGGQTQYF. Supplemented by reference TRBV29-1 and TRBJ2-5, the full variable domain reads SAVISQKPSRDICQRGTSLTIQCQVDSQVTMMFWYRQQPGQSLTLIATANQGSEATYESGFVIDKFPISRPNLTFSTLTVSNMSPEDSSIYLCSVDTGGQTQYFGPGTRLLVL.